The 18 T cell receptor beta chains listed next were all sequenced from one sample in a study of T cell responses to AZD1222 COVID-19 vaccine. TCRdb's table, derived via immunoSEQ multiplex PCR, lists solely in-frame clones and lacks some. The sample records some 81,000 clones, approximately 86% being singletons. Here the sequenced sample was peripheral blood, taken 28 days after the second AZD1222 dose. Every receptor here comes from an adult who received the AZD1222 COVID-19 vaccine.

The rearrangement uses TRBV12-3 or TRBV12-4 and TRBJ1-2; D possibly corresponds to TRBD1 (6 bases). The V gene lost 4 bases and the J gene lost 4 bases, with 10 bases spanning the gap. The CDR3 contains 13 residues. The CDR3 DNA sequence: TGTGCCAGCAGTTCGACAGGTACCTATGGCTACACCTTC. It yields the protein CASSSTGTYGYTF.

This sequence joins TRBV4-1 and TRBJ2-3; tentatively, D is TRBD1 or TRBD2 (6 bases each). Between the trimmed V and J ends, which lost 3 bases and 2 bases, there was a span of 12 bases. CDR3 length equals 15 residues. Germline V gene sequence: CDR1 MGHRA, CDR2 YSYEKL. This CDR3 is CASSQLGGTTDTQYF. CDR3 sequence (DNA): TGCGCCAGCAGCCAGTTGGGGGGCACCACAGATACGCAGTATTTT.

This chain links TRBV12-5 with TRBJ2-1; D perhaps matches TRBD2 (6 bases). Looked up from germline, CDR1 is LGHNT and CDR2 is FRNRAP. Trimming removed 7 bases at V and 9 bases at J, with 22 bases between. CDR3 length: 15 amino acids. The CDR3: CASALRDSRMSEQFF. As DNA, the CDR3 is TGTGCTAGTGCCCTCCGGGACTCGAGGATGAGTGAGCAGTTCTTC.

The chain links TRBV19 to TRBJ1-5; 7 nucleotides agree with TRBD1. Germline V lookup: CDR1 LNHDA, CDR2 SQIVND (reference sequence). This CDR3 is built from 14 residues. V lost 6 bases to trimming and J lost 9 bases; unmatched junction nucleotides: 11. In nucleotides, the CDR3 is TGTGCCAGTAGCCCTGACAGGGAATGGGGGCCCCAGCATTTT. Protein product: CASSPDREWGPQHF.

The chain carries TRBV7-9 and TRBJ1-2; no definite D call. The germline CDR1 and CDR2 sequences are SEHNR and FQNEAQ (reference sequence). This CDR3 spans 12 amino acids. V lost 0 bases and J 7 bases, leaving 6 bases between the germline ends. The CDR3, as DNA: TGTGCCAGCAGCTTAGCCACTAGTGGCTACACCTTC. Translated, it gives CASSLATSGYTF.

This clone has just one count. The V and J genes are TRBV4-3 and TRBJ1-1; 10 positions match TRBD1. The J segment lost 5 bases and the V segment lost 0 bases, leaving 12 bases of the junction unmatched. The CDR3 is 18 amino acids. Germline CDR1 LGHNA, CDR2 YSLEER. DNA for the CDR3: TGCGCCAGCAGCCAAGAGGGCCCGACAGGGGGCGCAGGGACTGAAGCTTTCTTT. Translation: CASSQEGPTGGAGTEAFF.

V is TRBV27 and J is TRBJ2-7, with 13 bases fitting TRBD2. After removal of 3 bases from V and 6 bases from J, the junction contained 5 bases not matched to a gene. Looked up from germline, CDR1 is MNHEY and CDR2 is SMNVEV (reference sequence). CDR3 length: 15 residues. This chain's CDR3 is CASSLGGTSGTEQYF. CDR3 nucleotides: TGTGCCAGCAGTTTGGGGGGGACTAGCGGGACCGAGCAGTACTTC.

The V and J genes are TRBV2 and TRBJ2-2, with 16 bases lining up with TRBD2. Germline V gene sequence: CDR1 SNHLY, CDR2 FYNNEI. V lost 6 bases and J lost 6; bases outside the gene matches: 1. The CDR3 runs to 15 residues. CDR3 sequence (DNA): TGTGCCAGCAGGGGACTAGCGGGAGGGCCCGGGGAGCTGTTTTTT. It yields the protein CASRGLAGGPGELFF.

The chain couples TRBV24-1 to TRBJ1-1, with TRBD1 as a possible D gene (5 bases). Germline CDR1 is KGHDR and CDR2 is SFDVKD. The ends were cut back, 2 bases at V and 6 bases at J, with 12 bases in the middle. The CDR3 contains 14 residues. DNA for the CDR3: TGTGCCACCAGTGATTCTCAGGGCGTGGCTGAAGCTTTCTTT. Its protein is CATSDSQGVAEAFF.

J is TRBJ1-2 and V is TRBV6-1, with D maybe TRBD1 (6 bases). The CDR3 length is 15 residues. Germline V gene sequence: CDR1 MNHNS, CDR2 SASEGT. V lost 2 bases to trimming and J lost 2 bases, with 12 bases between them. In DNA, the CDR3 is TGTGCCAGCAGTGAAACTCGGCAGGGGAACTATGGCTACACCTTC. This encodes CASSETRQGNYGYTF.

CDR3 in DNA: TGTGCCAGCCGTCCCCTGGACAGGGCAACCTACGAGCAGTACTTC. This encodes CASRPLDRATYEQYF. The V call is TRBV11-2, the J call TRBJ2-7; TRBD1 matches 8 bases. The trim removed 8 bases at V and 2 bases at J, leaving 11 bases unmatched. Germline V CDR1 and CDR2: SGHAT, FQNNGV. This CDR3 comprises 15 residues.

This rearrangement joins TRBV7-9 to TRBJ1-4; perhaps TRBD1 as D (5 bases). The germline gives CDR1 SEHNR, CDR2 FQNEAQ (reference sequence). This CDR3 contains 17 residues. The V end lost 5 bases, the J end lost 0 bases, and 16 bases lay between the germline ends. The CDR3: CASSPGTGVATNEKLFF. The CDR3 DNA follows: TGTGCCAGCAGCCCCGGGACCGGAGTTGCAACTAATGAAAAACTGTTTTTT.

The table lists this clone with a count of one. The chain recombines TRBV5-5 with TRBJ2-7; a weak D match, TRBD2 (6 bases). This CDR3 contains 14 residues. Germline loops: CDR1 SGHKS, CDR2 YYEKEE (reference sequence). Trimming removed 4 bases from V and 2 bases from J, with 13 bases in between. This CDR3 reads CASSPAGRTYEQYF. The CDR3 bases are TGTGCCAGCAGCCCGGCAGGGAGGACCTACGAGCAGTACTTC.

The chain employs TRBV18 and TRBJ1-4; possibly TRBD1 for D (5 bases). V lost 2 bases to trimming and J lost 0 bases, with 7 bases between them. The CDR3 has 15 amino acids. CDR1 KGHSH and CDR2 LQKENI come from the germline V gene. DNA of the CDR3: TGTGCCAGCTCACCAAGACAGCCAACTAATGAAAAACTGTTTTTT. It codes for CASSPRQPTNEKLFF.

J is TRBJ1-6 and V is TRBV4-1, with D possibly TRBD1 on 6 matching bases. The CDR3 totals 18 residues. Trimming took off 0 bases at V and 2 bases at J, with 14 bases between the two ends. Looked up from germline, CDR1 is MGHRA and CDR2 is YSYEKL. CDR3 sequence: CASSQDMIRGAYNSPLHF. The CDR3 region has the DNA TGCGCCAGCAGCCAAGATATGATCAGGGGCGCCTATAATTCACCCCTCCACTTT.

A few counts support this clone. This rearrangement joins TRBV5-1 to TRBJ1-4; D is unclear. CDR1 and CDR2 (germline): SGHRS, YFSETQ. V shed 0 bases and J shed 4 bases, with 10 bases lying between them. This CDR3 comprises 15 residues. The CDR3 DNA follows: TGCGCCAGCAGCTTGGCCCGGGCGATTAATGAAAAACTGTTTTTT. This gives the protein CASSLARAINEKLFF. The whole variable domain, remainder taken from reference TRBV5-1 and TRBJ1-4, is KAGVTQTPRYLIKTRGQQVTLSCSPISGHRSVSWYQQTPGQGLQFLFEYFSETQRNKGNFPGRFSGRQFSNSRSEMNVSTLELGDSALYLCASSLARAINEKLFFGSGTQLSVL.

The chain couples TRBV28 to TRBJ2-7, with a tentative D call TRBD2 (5 bases). CDR1 and CDR2 from the germline V gene are MDHEN and SYDVKM. The CDR3 runs 15 residues. Trimming took off 3 bases at V and 3 bases at J, with 15 bases between the two ends. The DNA for the CDR3 is TGTGCCAGCAGTTTGGCTGAGGGCAGGTTCTACGAGCAGTACTTC. Translated: CASSLAEGRFYEQYF.

This chain uses TRBV28 with TRBJ1-2; maybe TRBD1 (6 bases). The CDR3 length is 13 residues. Deletions cut 7 bases from V and 7 bases from J, with 16 bases between. CDR1 MDHEN and CDR2 SYDVKM come from the germline V gene. CDR3 sequence (DNA): TGTGCCAGCACCTCCAGGGGTGGTCGTGGCTACACCTTC. It encodes CASTSRGGRGYTF.